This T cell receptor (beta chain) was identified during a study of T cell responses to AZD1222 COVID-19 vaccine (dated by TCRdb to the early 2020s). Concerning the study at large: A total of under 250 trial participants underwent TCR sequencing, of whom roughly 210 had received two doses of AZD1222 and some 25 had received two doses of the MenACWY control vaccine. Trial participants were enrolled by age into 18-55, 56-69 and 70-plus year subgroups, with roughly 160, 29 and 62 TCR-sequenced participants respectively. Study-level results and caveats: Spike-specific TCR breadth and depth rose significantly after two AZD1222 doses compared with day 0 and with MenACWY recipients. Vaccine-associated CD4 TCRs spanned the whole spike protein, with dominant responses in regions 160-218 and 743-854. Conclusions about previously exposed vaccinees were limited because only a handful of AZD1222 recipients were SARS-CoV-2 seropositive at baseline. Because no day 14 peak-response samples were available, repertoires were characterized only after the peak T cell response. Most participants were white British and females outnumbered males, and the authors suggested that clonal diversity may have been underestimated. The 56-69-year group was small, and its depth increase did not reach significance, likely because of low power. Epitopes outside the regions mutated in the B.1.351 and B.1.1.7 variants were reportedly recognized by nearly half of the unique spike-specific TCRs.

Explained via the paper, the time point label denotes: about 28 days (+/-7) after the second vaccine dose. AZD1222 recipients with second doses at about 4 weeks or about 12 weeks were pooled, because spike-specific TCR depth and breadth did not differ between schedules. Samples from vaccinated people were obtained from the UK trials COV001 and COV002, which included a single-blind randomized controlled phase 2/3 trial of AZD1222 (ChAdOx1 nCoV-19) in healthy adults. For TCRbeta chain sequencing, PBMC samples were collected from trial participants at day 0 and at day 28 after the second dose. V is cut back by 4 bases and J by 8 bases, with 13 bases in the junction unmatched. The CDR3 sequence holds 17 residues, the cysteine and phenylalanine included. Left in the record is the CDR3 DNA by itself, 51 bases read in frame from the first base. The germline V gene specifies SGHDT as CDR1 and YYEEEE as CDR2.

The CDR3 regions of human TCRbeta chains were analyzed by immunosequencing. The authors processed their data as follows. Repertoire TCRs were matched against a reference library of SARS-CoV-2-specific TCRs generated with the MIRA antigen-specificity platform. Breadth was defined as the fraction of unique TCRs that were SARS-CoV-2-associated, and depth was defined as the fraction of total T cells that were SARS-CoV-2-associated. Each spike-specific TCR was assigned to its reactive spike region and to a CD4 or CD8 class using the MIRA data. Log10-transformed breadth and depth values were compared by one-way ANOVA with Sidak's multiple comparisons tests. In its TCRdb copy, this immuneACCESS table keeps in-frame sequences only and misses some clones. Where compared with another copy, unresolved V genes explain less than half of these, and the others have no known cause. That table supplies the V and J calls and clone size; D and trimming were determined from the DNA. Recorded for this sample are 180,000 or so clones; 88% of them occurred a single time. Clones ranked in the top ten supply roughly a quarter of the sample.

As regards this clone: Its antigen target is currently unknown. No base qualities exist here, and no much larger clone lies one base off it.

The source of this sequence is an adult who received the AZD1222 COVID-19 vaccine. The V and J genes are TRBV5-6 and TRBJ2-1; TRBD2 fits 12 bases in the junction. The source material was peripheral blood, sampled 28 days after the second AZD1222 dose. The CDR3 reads CASSTTIGLAGFHEQFF. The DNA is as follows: TGTGCCAGCAGCACGACCATTGGACTAGCGGGATTTCATGAGCAGTTCTTC.